This T cell receptor (beta chain) derives from a study of shared clonotypes between healthy human individuals (dated by TCRdb to 2020 to 2022). Notes on the research overall: The cohort included three men and a couple of women between 18 and 49 years of age. To estimate repertoire size and how much clonotypes are shared between individuals, the study performed deep sequencing of blood TCR repertoires from 4 to 6 healthy adults. Libraries were prepared and TCR repertoires were sequenced by different laboratories using diverse techniques, in order to increase sequencing depth and limit assay-specific biases. Between about 0.8 and 9 billion PBMCs per donor were obtained by leukapheresis.

Donors were healthy HIV-negative adults with no recently reported acute infections or vaccinations. Every donor was a Caucasian adult living in Nashville, Tennessee, USA. For unsorted samples, 75 million to 90 million PBMCs were counted and genomic DNA was extracted with the QIAamp DNA Blood Mini kit. Blood was collected by leukapheresis, and PBMCs were isolated by Ficoll-Histopaque density gradient centrifugation and then cryopreserved in liquid nitrogen vapor phase. Using the deep immunoSEQ assay, TCR CDR3 regions were amplified from genomic DNA by multiplex PCR. Genomic DNA extracted from each cell subset was distributed evenly over all wells of several immunoSEQ 96-well plates, and each plate served as one replicate. For unsorted PBMC, around 300 ng of genomic DNA, equivalent to approximately 30,000 T cell genomes, went into each replicate PCR. Unsorted PBMC genomic DNA was sequenced across ten immunoSEQ deep assay plates. The purified libraries were quantified using a Qubit 3.0 fluorometer, sized with a Bioanalyzer 2100, and then quantified again using the KAPA Library Quantification kit. Every immunoSEQ 96-well plate was sequenced on a separate single-read 150-cycle Illumina NextSeq 550 flow cell. Regarding the original processing steps: Because the immunoSEQ output held only junctional sequences and lacked quality scores, the filtering could not match the filtering applied to full-length reads. To assign V/J genes and CDR3, sequences were annotated against IMGT germline references using PyIR, a Python wrapper for IgBLAST v1.9. Any read was removed if the V/J assignment was weak (E-value above 1e-6), the CDR3 was missing, or the read contained stop codons, out-of-frame junctions, or ambiguous translated residues. A V3J clonotype was defined by an identical inferred V gene, J gene, and CDR3 amino acid sequence. Percentage overlap between repertoires was computed as shared unique clonotypes divided by the size of the smaller repertoire. Repertoire richness was assessed with RTK rarefaction, the Chao1 estimator, and Recon v2.1 estimates of unobserved clonotypes. TCRdb stores this immuneACCESS table with in-frame sequences only. Part of the clones is absent; in the studies checked, under half of the shortfall reflects unresolved V genes, and no reason is known for the rest. That table furnishes V, J and clone size, whereas the DNA furnished D and trimming. The sample table holds hundreds of thousands of clones, of which approximately 77% were seen once. The top ten hold 12% of the sample.

From its cysteine to its phenylalanine, the CDR3 spans 14 amino acids. Only the CDR3 DNA stays, 42 bases, in frame from base 1. V trim: 7 bases; J trim: 4 bases; unmatched bases: 10. Sequences SQVTM (CDR1) and ANQGSEA (CDR2) are obtained from the germline V gene. Broad study findings and their caveats: Only blood was sampled, and tissue TCR repertoires likely differ from those in blood. Because the study included a small number of donors, the genetic and exposure-history diversity represented was limited. Pairwise subsampling indicated that sequencing depth was expected to affect the degree of clonotype sharing among donors.

With respect to this clone: Its antigen is still unknown. No base quality information exists; no much larger clone differs at one position.

The rearrangement joined TRBV29-1 to TRBJ2-3; TRBD1 aligns with 8 central bases. This clonotype originated in a woman in her thirties or forties in good health. Some clones in this sample may be carry-over from other donors' samples. Sequencing was performed on PBMCs. The DNA sequence follows: TGCAGCGCACGTTCAGGGGGCGTCGCAGATACGCAGTATTTT. Translation gives CSARSGGVADTQYF.